Sequencing of this T cell receptor (beta chain) was carried out in a study of OX40 agonist ivuxolimab in advanced cancers. Study overall: Clinicians treated patients with ivuxolimab, an agonistic anti-OX40 (CD134) antibody.

The germline V gene encodes CDR1 SGHRS and CDR2 YFSETQ. V lost 4 bases, J lost 4 bases, and 4 bases stayed unmatched. The CDR3 is made up of 13 amino acids. Clones were read by immunoSEQ multiplex PCR, and TCRdb kept only the in-frame ones, dropping some. This sample has about 150,000 clones, with 90% found just once. Study results and limitations: Which antigen the expanded peripheral T cells recognized is unknown.

Autoimmune disease history or systemic immunosuppression meant exclusion. As concerns this clone: The target antigen is unknown.

The chain combines TRBV5-1 with TRBJ1-2, with 7 bases that match TRBD1. This sample comprised CD4+ or CD8+ T cells sorted from blood, obtained in a trial of the OX40 agonist ivuxolimab. This clonotype was obtained from an adult with an advanced solid tumor such as melanoma, head and neck, liver or kidney cancer. The CDR3 protein is CASSPGQPYGYTF. The DNA for the CDR3 is TGCGCCAGCAGCCCGGGACAGCCCTATGGCTACACCTTC.